Each of the 9 T cell receptor beta chains below was sequenced from the same sample in a study of human T cells and chemical hapten exposure. The sample's time point: patch test 3, about 24 weeks after DPC sensitization. Treatment denoted: therapeutic diphenylcyclopropenone sensitization with weekly scalp DPC. Via MiXCR, TCRdb re-called the RACE reads, giving one row per CDR3 protein. The table records about 190,000 distinct CDR3 sequences, around 23% of them present only once. Sequenced here: whole blood, sampled in connection with sensitization to the hapten diphenylcyclopropenone (DPC). These receptors were obtained from a woman aged 40-49 years with alopecia areata. Some clones in this sample may be carry-over from other donors' samples.

This chain uses TRBV10-3 with TRBJ2-1; possible D gene TRBD2, 6 bases. There are 16 residues in the CDR3. CDR1 is ENHRY and CDR2 is SYGVKD in the germline V gene. Trimming shortened V by 0 bases and J by 8 bases, and 17 bases separated the two germline ends. The CDR3, as DNA: TGTGCCATCAGTGAGTCACTCGGGAGTGGGGTAGATGAGCAGTTCTTC. The encoded protein is CAISESLGSGVDEQFF.

This clonotype occurred many times. CDR3 nucleotides: TGTGCCAGCGGGGAGACAGGGGGCTTTTACGAGCAGTACTTC. It translates to CASGETGGFYEQYF. The chain combines TRBV7-2 with TRBJ2-7, with 10 bases that match TRBD1. The CDR3 has 14 residues. With 8 bases clipped from V and 4 bases from J, the junction kept 8 bases outside the gene matches. Germline V lookup: CDR1 SGHTA, CDR2 FQGNSA. Full variable domain (remainder filled in from reference TRBV7-2 and TRBJ2-7): GAGVSQSPSNKVTEKGKDVELRCDPISGHTALYWYRQSLGQGLEFLIYFQGNSAPDKSGLPSDRFSAERTGGSVSTLTIQRTQQEDSAVYLCASGETGGFYEQYFGPGTRLTVT.

This rearrangement joins TRBV12-3 or TRBV12-4 to TRBJ2-5, with 9 bases matching TRBD1. The V segment lost 9 bases and the J segment 0 bases; nucleotides outside the gene matches: 8. The CDR3 is 15 residues long. CDR3 sequence reads: CASHPGQGYQETQYF. CDR3 DNA sequence: TGTGCCAGTCACCCGGGACAGGGTTACCAAGAGACCCAGTACTTC.

J is TRBJ1-3 and V is TRBV9, with D possibly TRBD1 on 6 matching bases. The V gene lost 3 bases and the J gene lost 5 bases, with 15 bases spanning the gap. This CDR3 contains 15 residues. Germline V gives CDR1 SGDLS, CDR2 YYNGEE. Here the CDR3 reads CASSELPTGRNTIYF. CDR3 bases: TGTGCCAGCAGCGAGCTCCCGACAGGAAGAAACACCATATATTTT.

This clonotype was found once. The V and J genes are TRBV20-1 and TRBJ2-3; a weak D match, TRBD2 (6 bases). The V end lost 3 bases, the J end lost 2 bases, and 15 bases lay between the germline ends. Germline CDR1 is DFQATT and CDR2 is SNEGSKA (reference sequence). This CDR3 spans 15 amino acids. The CDR3 DNA sequence: TGCAGTGCTAGGGAGGGGCGACTCGTCACAGATACGCAGTATTTT. Residues: CSAREGRLVTDTQYF.

The V and J genes are TRBV6-1 and TRBJ2-7; tentatively, D is TRBD2 (7 bases). The length of the CDR3 is 13 residues. Germline CDR1 MNHNS, CDR2 SASEGT. Trimming removed 0 bases at V and 7 bases at J, with 10 bases between. The CDR3 loop is CASSEARGTEQYF. Written as DNA, the CDR3 is TGTGCCAGCAGTGAAGCGCGGGGGACAGAGCAGTACTTC.

This clonotype came up a few times. This rearrangement joins TRBV7-2 to TRBJ2-2, with no clear D. V lost 1 base to trimming and J lost 3 bases, with 3 bases between them. The CDR3 has 13 amino acids. Germline values: CDR1 SGHTA, CDR2 FQGNSA. The chain's CDR3 is CASSLVHTGELFF. The DNA of the CDR3 is TGTGCCAGCAGCTTAGTCCACACCGGGGAGCTGTTTTTT.

The J gene is TRBJ2-2, the V gene TRBV20-1, with no clear D. CDR3 size: 14 residues. CDR1 is DFQATT, CDR2 SNEGSKA, per germline (reference sequence). V gave up 6 bases and J gave up 1 base, with 12 bases separating them. The CDR3, as DNA: TGCAGTGCCGCCCTCCCCAGGAACACCGGGGAGCTGTTTTTT. The encoded protein is CSAALPRNTGELFF.

This clonotype was counted only a few times. The rearrangement uses TRBV29-1 and TRBJ2-7; 8 bases line up with TRBD1. In germline, CDR1 is SQVTM, CDR2 ANQGSEA. The CDR3 is 13 amino acids. J gave up 5 bases and V 1 base, and 4 bases lay outside the gene matches. The CDR3, as DNA: TGCAGCGTTGAAGTGGACAGGGCGGACGAGCAGTACTTC. Translation: CSVEVDRADEQYF.